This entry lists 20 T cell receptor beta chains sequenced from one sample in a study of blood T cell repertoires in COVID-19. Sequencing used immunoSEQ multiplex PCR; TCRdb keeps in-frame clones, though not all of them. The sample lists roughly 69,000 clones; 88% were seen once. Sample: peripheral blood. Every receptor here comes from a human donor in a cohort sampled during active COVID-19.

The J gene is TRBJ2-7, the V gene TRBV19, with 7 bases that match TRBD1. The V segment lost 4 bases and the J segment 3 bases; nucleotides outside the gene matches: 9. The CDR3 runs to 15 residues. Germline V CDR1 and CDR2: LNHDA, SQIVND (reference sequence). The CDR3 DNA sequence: TGTGCCAGTAGTACGGGACAGACCGGCCGCTACGAGCAGTACTTC. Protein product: CASSTGQTGRYEQYF.

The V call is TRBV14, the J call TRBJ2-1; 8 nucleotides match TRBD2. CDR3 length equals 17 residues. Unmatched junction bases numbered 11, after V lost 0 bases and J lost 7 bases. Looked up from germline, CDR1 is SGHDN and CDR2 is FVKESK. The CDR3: CASSQDQSGRGSNEQFF. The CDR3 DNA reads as TGTGCCAGCAGCCAAGATCAGAGCGGGAGAGGCTCGAATGAGCAGTTCTTC.

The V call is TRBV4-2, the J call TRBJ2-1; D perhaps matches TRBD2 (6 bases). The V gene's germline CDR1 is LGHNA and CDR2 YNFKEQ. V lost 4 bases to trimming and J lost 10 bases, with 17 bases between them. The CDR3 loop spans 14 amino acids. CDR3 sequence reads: CASSRDLGGDEQFF. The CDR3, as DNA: TGTGCCAGCAGCCGCGACCTGGGGGGTGACGAGCAGTTCTTC.

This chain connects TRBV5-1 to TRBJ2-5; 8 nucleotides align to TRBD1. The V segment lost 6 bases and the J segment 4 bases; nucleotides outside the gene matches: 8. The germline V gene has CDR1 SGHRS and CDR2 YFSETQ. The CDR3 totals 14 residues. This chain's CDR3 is CASTMPGGAETQYF. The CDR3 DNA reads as TGCGCCAGCACGATGCCAGGGGGCGCAGAGACCCAGTACTTC.

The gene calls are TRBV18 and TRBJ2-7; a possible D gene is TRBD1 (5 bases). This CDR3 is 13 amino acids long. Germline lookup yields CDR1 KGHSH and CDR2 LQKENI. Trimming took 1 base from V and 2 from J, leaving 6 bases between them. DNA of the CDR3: TGTGCCAGCTCACCACAGGGGACCTACGAGCAGTACTTC. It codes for CASSPQGTYEQYF. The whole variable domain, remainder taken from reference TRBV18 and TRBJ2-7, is NAGVMQNPRHLVRRRGQEARLRCSPMKGHSHVYWYRQLPEEGLKFMVYLQKENIIDESGMPKERFSAEFPKEGPSILRIQQVVRGDSAAYFCASSPQGTYEQYFGPGTRLTVT.

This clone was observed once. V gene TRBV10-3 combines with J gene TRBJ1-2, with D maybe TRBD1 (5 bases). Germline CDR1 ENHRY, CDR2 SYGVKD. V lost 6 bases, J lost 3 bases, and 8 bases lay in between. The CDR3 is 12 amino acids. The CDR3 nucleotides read TGTGCCATCAGCTCAGGGTACTATGGCTACACCTTC. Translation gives CAISSGYYGYTF.

The CDR3 spells CASSPGLAGELPFF. In nucleotides, the CDR3 is TGTGCCAGCTCACCGGGACTAGCGGGAGAATTACCGTTCTTC. The chain combines TRBV18 with TRBJ2-1; TRBD2 matches at 14 bases. This CDR3 has 14 residues. Germline-derived CDR1 and CDR2 are KGHSH and LQKENI. V lost 3 bases and J lost 15; bases outside the gene matches: 7.

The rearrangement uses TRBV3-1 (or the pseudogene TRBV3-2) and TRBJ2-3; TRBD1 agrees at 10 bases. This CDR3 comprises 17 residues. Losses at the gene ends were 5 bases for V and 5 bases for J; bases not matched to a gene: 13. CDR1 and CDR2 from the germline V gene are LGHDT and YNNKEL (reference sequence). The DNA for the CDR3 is TGTGCCAGCAGCGCCGGGACAGGGGCCAGAGTAGGAGATACGCAGTATTTT. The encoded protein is CASSAGTGARVGDTQYF.

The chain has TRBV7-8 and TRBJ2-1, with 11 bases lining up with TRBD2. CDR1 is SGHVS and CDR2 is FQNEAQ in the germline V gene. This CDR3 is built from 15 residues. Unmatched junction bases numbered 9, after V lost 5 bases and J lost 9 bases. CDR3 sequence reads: CASSVSGRAAGEQFF. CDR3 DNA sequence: TGTGCCAGCAGCGTTAGCGGGAGGGCCGCTGGTGAGCAGTTCTTC.

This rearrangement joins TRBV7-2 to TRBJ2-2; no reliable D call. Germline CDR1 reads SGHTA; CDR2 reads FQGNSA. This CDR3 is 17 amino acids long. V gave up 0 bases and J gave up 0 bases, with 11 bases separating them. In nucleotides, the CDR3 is TGTGCCAGCAGCTTAGCCCTCAGATACGCGAACACCGGGGAGCTGTTTTTT. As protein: CASSLALRYANTGELFF.

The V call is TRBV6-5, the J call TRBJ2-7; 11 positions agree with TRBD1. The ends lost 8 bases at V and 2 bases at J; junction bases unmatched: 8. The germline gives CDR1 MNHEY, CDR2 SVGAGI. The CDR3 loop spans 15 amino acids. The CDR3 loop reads CASSLRGQGAYEQYF. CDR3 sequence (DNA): TGTGCCAGCTCCCTCCGGGGACAGGGGGCCTACGAGCAGTACTTC.

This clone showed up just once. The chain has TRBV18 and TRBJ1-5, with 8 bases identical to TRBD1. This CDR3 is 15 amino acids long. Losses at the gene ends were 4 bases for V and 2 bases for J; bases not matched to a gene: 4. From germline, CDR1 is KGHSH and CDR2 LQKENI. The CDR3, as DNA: TGTGCCAGCTCACGCTCGACAGGGGGCAATCAGCCCCAGCATTTT. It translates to CASSRSTGGNQPQHF. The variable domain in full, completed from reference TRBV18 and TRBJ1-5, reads NAGVMQNPRHLVRRRGQEARLRCSPMKGHSHVYWYRQLPEEGLKFMVYLQKENIIDESGMPKERFSAEFPKEGPSILRIQQVVRGDSAAYFCASSRSTGGNQPQHFGDGTRLSIL.

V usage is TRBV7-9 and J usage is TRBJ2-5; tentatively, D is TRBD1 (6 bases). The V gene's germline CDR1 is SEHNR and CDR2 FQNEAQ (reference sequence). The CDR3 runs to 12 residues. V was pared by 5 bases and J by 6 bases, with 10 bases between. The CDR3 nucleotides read TGTGCCAGCAGCACCGACAGGCAGACCCAGTACTTC. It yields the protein CASSTDRQTQYF.

In nucleotides, the CDR3 is TGCGCCAGCAGCTTGGCGGGGGTAGAGAATTCACCCCTCCACTTT. Translated: CASSLAGVENSPLHF. This sequence joins TRBV5-1 and TRBJ1-6; possible D gene TRBD1, 5 bases. This CDR3 contains 15 residues. CDR1 is SGHRS, CDR2 YFSETQ, per germline. Trimming removed 0 bases from V and 7 bases from J, with 11 bases in between. The full variable domain, its missing parts supplied by reference TRBV5-1 and TRBJ1-6, is KAGVTQTPRYLIKTRGQQVTLSCSPISGHRSVSWYQQTPGQGLQFLFEYFSETQRNKGNFPGRFSGRQFSNSRSEMNVSTLELGDSALYLCASSLAGVENSPLHFGNGTRLTVT.

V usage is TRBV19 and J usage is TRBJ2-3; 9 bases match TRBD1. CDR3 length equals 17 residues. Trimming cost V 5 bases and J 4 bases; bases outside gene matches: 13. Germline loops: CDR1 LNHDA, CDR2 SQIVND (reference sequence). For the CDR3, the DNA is TGTGCCAGTAGTCGAAATAAGGGACAGGGAAACGCAGATACGCAGTATTTT. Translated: CASSRNKGQGNADTQYF.

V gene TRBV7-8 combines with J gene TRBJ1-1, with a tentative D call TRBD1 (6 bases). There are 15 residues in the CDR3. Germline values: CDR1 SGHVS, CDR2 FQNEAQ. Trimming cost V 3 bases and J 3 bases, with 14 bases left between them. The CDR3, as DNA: TGTGCCAGCAGCTTCGGGGGGGGGCCGGACACTGAAGCTTTCTTT. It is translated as CASSFGGGPDTEAFF.

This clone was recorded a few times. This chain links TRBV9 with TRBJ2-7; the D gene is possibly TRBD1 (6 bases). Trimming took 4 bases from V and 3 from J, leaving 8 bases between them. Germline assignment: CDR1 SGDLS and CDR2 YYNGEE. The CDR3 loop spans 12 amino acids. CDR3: CASSRQDYEQYF. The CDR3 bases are TGTGCCAGCAGCCGACAGGACTACGAGCAGTACTTC. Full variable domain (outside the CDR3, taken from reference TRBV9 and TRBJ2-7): DSGVTQTPKHLITATGQRVTLRCSPRSGDLSVYWYQQSLDQGLQFLIQYYNGEERAKGNILERFSAQQFPDLHSELNLSSLELGDSALYFCASSRQDYEQYFGPGTRLTVT.

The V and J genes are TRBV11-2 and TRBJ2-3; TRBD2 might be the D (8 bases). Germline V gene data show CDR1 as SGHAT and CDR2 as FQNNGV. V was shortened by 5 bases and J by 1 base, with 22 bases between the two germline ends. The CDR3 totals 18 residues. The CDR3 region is CASSQGGGRPGRTDTQYF. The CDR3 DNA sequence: TGTGCCAGCAGCCAGGGGGGCGGGAGGCCCGGCCGCACAGATACGCAGTATTTT.

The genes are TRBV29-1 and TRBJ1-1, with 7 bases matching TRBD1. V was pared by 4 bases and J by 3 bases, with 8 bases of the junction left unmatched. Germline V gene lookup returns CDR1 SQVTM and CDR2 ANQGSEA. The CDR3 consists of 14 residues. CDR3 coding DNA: TGCAGCGTTGCCCACAGGGGTATGGACACTGAAGCTTTCTTT. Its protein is CSVAHRGMDTEAFF.

In nucleotides, the CDR3 is TGTGCCAGCAGCCTCGTGGGGGGGGCGAGGAGTGAGCAGTTCTTC. Amino acid sequence: CASSLVGGARSEQFF. V is TRBV3-1 (or the pseudogene TRBV3-2) and J is TRBJ2-1; possible D gene TRBD2, 7 bases. Germline V CDR1 and CDR2: LGHDT, YNNKEL (reference sequence). This CDR3 spans 15 amino acids. Trimming took off 4 bases at V and 9 bases at J, with 19 bases between the two ends.